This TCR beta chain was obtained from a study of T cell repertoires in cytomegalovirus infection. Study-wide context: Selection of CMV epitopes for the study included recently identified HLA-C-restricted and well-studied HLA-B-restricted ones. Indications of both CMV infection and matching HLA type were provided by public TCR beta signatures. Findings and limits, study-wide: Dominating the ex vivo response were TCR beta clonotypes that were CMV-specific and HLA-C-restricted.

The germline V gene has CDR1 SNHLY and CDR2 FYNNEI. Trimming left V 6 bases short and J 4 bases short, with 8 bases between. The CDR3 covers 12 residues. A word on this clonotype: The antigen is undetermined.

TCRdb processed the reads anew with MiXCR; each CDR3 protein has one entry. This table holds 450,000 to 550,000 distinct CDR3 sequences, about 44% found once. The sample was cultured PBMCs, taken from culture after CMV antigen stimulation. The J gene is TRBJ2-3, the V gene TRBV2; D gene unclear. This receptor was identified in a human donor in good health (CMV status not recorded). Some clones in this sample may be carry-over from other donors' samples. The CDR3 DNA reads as TGTGCCAGCAGAGTTGAAGCAGATACGCAGTATTTT. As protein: CASRVEADTQYF.